The rows below give T cell receptor beta chains drawn from one sample of a study of OX40 agonist ivuxolimab in advanced cancers. The assay was immunoSEQ multiplex PCR, and TCRdb's table has in-frame clones only and misses some. The sample consists of about 43,000 clones, 86% of them appearing once. The material sequenced was CD4+ or CD8+ T cells sorted from blood, taken in a trial of the OX40 agonist ivuxolimab. These receptors were obtained from an adult with an advanced solid tumor such as melanoma, head and neck, liver or kidney cancer. Each CDR3 is given with its conserved first and last residue. The D gene is left open where the match is weak.

V	D	CDR3
TRBV27	-	CASSWVQGATDTQYF
TRBV5-1	-	CASSYDRETQYF
TRBV25-1	-	CASSEPLTGNEQFF
TRBV27	-	CASKPSRDRDTIYF
TRBV7-9	-	CASSSAGTSRRETQYF
TRBV2	-	CASRMEGPEQFF
TRBV30	-	CAWSVGGNNSPLHF
TRBV5-1	TRBD1	CASSPDRPSSYEQYF
TRBV7-8	-	CASSLTRVRGDTQYF
TRBV15	TRBD1	CATSRGWAGGSTGELFF
TRBV28	-	CASRTARNYGYTF
TRBV7-6	TRBD1	CASSPWLDRTYEQYF
TRBV9	TRBD1	CASSQGQGTEKLFF
TRBV5-1	-	CASMRGKIHNEQFF
TRBV4-1	TRBD2	CASSLSGGASTDTQYF
TRBV28	-	CASSLVGARLFF
TRBV2	TRBD2	CATGTSGSTDTQYF
TRBV9	-	CASSVGERGTGELFF
TRBV6-6	TRBD2	CASSDGTTSTDTQYF
TRBV7-3	TRBD1	CASSFFFNGDRGRDTIYF
TRBV7-2	-	CASSLSPGGRYNEQFF
TRBV5-1	-	CASSKNRDTYEQYF
TRBV2	-	CASMRGSTEAFF
TRBV5-1	TRBD2	CASSLDAAGGSVF
TRBV19	-	CASSIVGAETQYF
TRBV13	TRBD1	CASNRQGADYGYTF
TRBV13	-	CASSVNNQPQHF
TRBV19	-	CASSKIHPSNQPQHF
TRBV2	TRBD1	CASRDRGRVSPLHF
TRBV19	TRBD1	CASSRQGDQPQHF
TRBV2	-	CASSTGGRQPQHF
TRBV7-9	-	CASSFSGINTEAFF
TRBV2	-	CASTLVSGPTDTQYF